The T cell receptor beta chain under discussion was sequenced for a study of vaccination effects on CD4 cells after COVID-19. Points on this clone: Antigen: not known.

Ahead of sequencing, the ViraFEST assay grew antigen-specific CD4+ T cells using viral peptide pools. Researchers isolated CD4+ T cells once less than twelve days of culture had elapsed. Nobody among the vaccine recipients had prior SARS-CoV-2 infection (nucleocapsid antibodies were negative). In the cultures, half the medium was exchanged for IL-2 medium on days 3 and 7. This table comes from immunoSEQ multiplex PCR, and its TCRdb copy is limited to in-frame clones, with some not included. The sample contains approximately 30,000 clones, roughly two thirds of which appear only once. Overall study findings and caveats: After vaccination of healthy people, only 1 of 255 vaccine-induced clones cross-reacted with common cold coronaviruses.

This CDR3 spans 16 amino acids. Germline V CDR1 and CDR2: SGHTA, FQGNSA. V lost 3 bases and J 0 bases, leaving 12 bases between the germline ends. The chain has TRBV7-2 and TRBJ1-3; tentatively, D is TRBD1 (5 bases). This sample comprised CD4+ T cells from PBMCs cultured with SARS-CoV-2 spike peptides, obtained before COVID-19 vaccination. This TCR was sampled from a human donor who received a COVID-19 vaccine. The DNA of the CDR3 is TGTGCCAGCAGCTTCGGGGCGACCACCTCTGGAAACACCATATATTTT. Protein product: CASSFGATTSGNTIYF.